The 22 T cell receptor beta chains listed next were all sequenced from one sample in a study of CD8 T cells in ankylosing spondylitis. TCRdb recomputed calls from the 5' RACE reads with MiXCR, one row per CDR3 protein. This sample has about 130,000 distinct CDR3 sequences; 7.3% occur once, and the top ten carry roughly an eighth. Material: blood, either unsorted or a sorted T cell fraction (not recorded which). Receptors were obtained from a female donor with ankylosing spondylitis or in good health (not recorded which).

There are many counts of this clonotype. The rearrangement joins TRBV6-2 or TRBV6-3 to TRBJ2-6; D is unresolved. This CDR3 is 15 amino acids long. Trimming removed 2 bases from V and 3 bases from J, with 8 bases in between. Germline CDR1 and CDR2: MNHEY and SVGEGT. In DNA form, the CDR3 reads TGTGCCAGCAGTTACCTGGCAGGTGGGGCCAACGTCCTGACTTTC. It yields the protein CASSYLAGGANVLTF.

This chain connects TRBV7-3 to TRBJ2-5; 9 bases are a match to TRBD1. V trimming: 5 bases; J trimming: 1 base; junction bases outside the gene matches: 5. This CDR3 contains 15 residues. The germline V gene has CDR1 SGHTA and CDR2 FQGTGA. As DNA, the CDR3 is TGTGCCAGCAGCGAGACAGGGGGAACCCAAGAGACCCAGTACTTC. Its protein product is CASSETGGTQETQYF.

This clonotype was recorded at least ten times. The gene calls are TRBV28 and TRBJ2-7; tentative D call: TRBD1 (6 bases). Germline V CDR1 and CDR2: MDHEN, SYDVKM. The CDR3 is 14 residues long. V dropped 5 bases and J dropped 2 bases, with 13 bases sitting between them. The CDR3 protein is CASSLGQQPYEQYF. The CDR3, as DNA: TGTGCCAGCAGTCTAGGACAGCAACCCTACGAGCAGTACTTC.

There are many counts of this clonotype. The chain couples TRBV6-5 to TRBJ2-2, with a possible D match to TRBD1 (5 bases). The V gene lost 1 base and the J gene lost 5 bases, with 8 bases spanning the gap. From germline, CDR1 is MNHEY and CDR2 SVGAGI. CDR3 size: 14 residues. The CDR3 sequence is CASSYLSGTGELFF. The CDR3 DNA sequence: TGTGCCAGCAGTTACTTGTCAGGGACCGGGGAGCTGTTTTTT.

At least ten counts were recorded for this clonotype. V and J are TRBV11-2 and TRBJ1-1; D is unresolved. This CDR3 is 14 amino acids long. From germline, CDR1 is SGHAT and CDR2 FQNNGV. The V end lost 1 base, the J end lost 0 bases, and 6 bases lay between the germline ends. CDR3 DNA sequence: TGTGCCAGCAGCTTAGGTGTGGTGAACACTGAAGCTTTCTTT. Protein sequence: CASSLGVVNTEAFF.

This clonotype appeared many times. V is TRBV7-2 and J is TRBJ1-2; 9 nucleotides align to TRBD1. Trimming took 1 base from V and 7 from J; bases not matched to a gene: 1. CDR3 length: 13 amino acids. CDR1 is SGHTA and CDR2 is FQGNSA in the germline V gene. The CDR3 sequence is CASSLGDRAGYTF. For the CDR3, the DNA is TGTGCCAGCAGCTTAGGGGACAGGGCTGGCTACACCTTC.

V gene TRBV18 combines with J gene TRBJ1-2, with D perhaps matching TRBD1 (6 bases). The CDR3 has 14 residues. V lost 3 bases to trimming and J lost 4 bases, with 12 bases between them. CDR1 and CDR2 (germline): KGHSH, LQKENI. In DNA, the CDR3 is TGTGCCAGCTCACCCAAGCGGGACATCTATGGCTACACCTTC. Protein product: CASSPKRDIYGYTF. The full variable domain, completed using reference TRBV18 and TRBJ1-2, is NAGVMQNPRHLVRRRGQEARLRCSPMKGHSHVYWYRQLPEEGLKFMVYLQKENIIDESGMPKERFSAEFPKEGPSILRIQQVVRGDSAAYFCASSPKRDIYGYTFGSGTRLTVV.

This clonotype appeared many times. The chain carries TRBV20-1 and TRBJ1-2; D is unclear. CDR1 is DFQATT, CDR2 SNEGSKA, per germline (reference sequence). The CDR3 length is 11 residues. The V and J ends lost 4 bases and 8 bases respectively, with 11 bases between them. The CDR3 bases are TGCAGTGCTATGGGCCGAAGGGGCTACACCTTC. As protein: CSAMGRRGYTF.

On this clonotype: A read error is possible here, since a much larger clone lies one base away. The gene calls are TRBV12-3 or TRBV12-4 and TRBJ1-2, with D perhaps matching TRBD1 (6 bases). The CDR3 is 13 residues long. The chain's CDR3 is CASTLGTLCGYTF. Here the CDR3 DNA reads TGTGCCAGCACTTTAGGGACACTTTGTGGCTACACCTTC.

In this sample, this clonotype turned up many times. This sequence joins TRBV12-3 or TRBV12-4 and TRBJ2-3, with 8 positions matching TRBD2. CDR3 length equals 15 residues. V lost 2 bases and J lost 1; bases outside the gene matches: 2. For the CDR3, the DNA is TGTGCCAGCAGTTTATTTAGCGGGGGCACAGATACGCAGTATTTT. Translated: CASSLFSGGTDTQYF.

At least ten counts were recorded for this clonotype. Relative to the germline gene, one junction end is altered; a read error may explain this. This chain joins TRBV15 and TRBJ1-1; D remains unclear. CDR1 is LNHNV, CDR2 YYDKDF, per germline (reference sequence). This CDR3 is built from 16 residues. CDR3 amino acids: CATSRADSGTTAEAFF. CDR3 nucleotide sequence: TGTGCCACCAGCAGGGCCGATAGTGGAACGACTGCTGAAGCTTTTTTT.

The rearrangement links TRBV6-2 or TRBV6-3 to TRBJ1-1, with TRBD1 matching 9 bases. Germline V gene sequence: CDR1 MNHEY, CDR2 SVGEGT. The CDR3 sequence is 13 residues long. The ends lost 8 bases at V and 10 bases at J; junction bases unmatched: 11. This CDR3 reads CASGGDRAAVAFF. In nucleotides, the CDR3 is TGTGCCAGCGGGGGGGACAGGGCGGCTGTAGCTTTCTTT.

This clonotype was recorded many times. The V and J genes are TRBV20-1 and TRBJ2-1; 12 positions match TRBD2. The J segment lost 7 bases and the V segment lost 1 base, leaving 5 bases of the junction unmatched. Germline V lookup: CDR1 DFQATT, CDR2 SNEGSKA (reference sequence). There are 15 residues in the CDR3. Written as DNA, the CDR3 is TGCAGTGCTAGAGTACTAGCGGGGGGTTATAATGAGCAGTTCTTC. It is translated as CSARVLAGGYNEQFF.

This clonotype was counted at least ten times. The chain combines TRBV5-1 with TRBJ2-3, with TRBD2 matching over 10 bases. The CDR3 is 16 amino acids. V lost 1 base and J lost 4; bases outside the gene matches: 6. Germline CDR1 SGHRS, CDR2 YFSETQ. The CDR3 reads CASSLQLLAGADTQYF. The CDR3 DNA reads as TGCGCCAGCAGCTTGCAATTGCTAGCGGGGGCAGATACGCAGTATTTT.

At least ten counts were recorded for this clonotype. The chain couples TRBV7-9 to TRBJ1-2; D is unresolved. Looked up from germline, CDR1 is SEHNR and CDR2 is FQNEAQ (reference sequence). The germline V and J ends were trimmed by 8 bases and 0 bases, with 10 bases remaining between them. This CDR3 spans 13 amino acids. The CDR3 region has the DNA TGTGCCAGCTCCGAAAGAGCTAACTATGGCTACACCTTC. Protein product: CASSERANYGYTF.

This clonotype was detected many times. The chain is built from TRBV27 and TRBJ1-1; possible D gene TRBD1, 5 bases. The V gene's germline CDR1 is MNHEY and CDR2 SMNVEV (reference sequence). The V end was cut by 3 bases, the J end by 1 base, with 9 bases between. The CDR3 runs to 14 residues. Here the CDR3 reads CASSFWGENTEAFF. The CDR3, as DNA: TGTGCCAGCAGTTTTTGGGGGGAGAACACTGAAGCTTTCTTT.

The table lists this clonotype with many counts. The chain combines TRBV7-8 with TRBJ1-4; D gene uncertain. CDR1 and CDR2 from the germline V gene are SGHVS and FQNEAQ. This CDR3 is built from 15 residues. Trimming left V 0 bases short and J 8 bases short, with 13 bases between. CDR3 protein: CASSLAAQVGEKLFF. DNA of the CDR3: TGTGCCAGCAGCTTAGCGGCGCAGGTGGGGGAAAAACTGTTTTTT.

The table lists this clonotype with many counts. CDR3 bases: TGTGCCAGCAGCCCAGGTTGGATAGCGGGGGATTGGAACACCGGGGAGCTGTTTTTT. This gives the protein CASSPGWIAGDWNTGELFF. This sequence joins TRBV11-2 and TRBJ2-2, with 9 bases that match TRBD2. The CDR3 sequence is 19 residues long. V dropped 5 bases and J dropped 1; count of bases not matched to a gene: 14. Germline V gene sequence: CDR1 SGHAT, CDR2 FQNNGV.

There are many counts of this clonotype. V usage is TRBV5-1 and J usage is TRBJ2-6; D uncertain. Trimming took off 3 bases at V and 0 bases at J, with 4 bases between the two ends. CDR1 is SGHRS, CDR2 YFSETQ, per germline. The CDR3 runs 14 residues. CDR3 loop: CASSYDSGANVLTF. The CDR3 DNA follows: TGCGCCAGCAGCTACGACTCTGGGGCCAACGTCCTGACTTTC.

This clonotype was seen only a few times. The chain employs TRBV5-1 and TRBJ1-5; D not certain. Between the trimmed V and J ends, which lost 0 bases and 7 bases, there was a span of 8 bases. Germline V gene lookup returns CDR1 SGHRS and CDR2 YFSETQ. The CDR3 length is 13 residues. The CDR3 sequence: CASSLAEGQPQHF. The CDR3, as DNA: TGCGCCAGCAGCTTGGCCGAGGGACAGCCCCAGCATTTT.

Ten or more counts support this clonotype. The rearrangement links TRBV21-1 to TRBJ1-2. TRBV21-1 is termed a pseudogene. There are 18 residues in the CDR3. The CDR3 nucleotides read TGTGCCAGCAGCAAAAGGGCCCCTAGGACGGAGGCTCAAGGGGGCTACACCTTC. It translates to CASSKRAPRTEAQGGYTF.

This clonotype was detected many times. J is TRBJ2-3 and V is TRBV18; 9 nucleotides line up with TRBD2. The length of the CDR3 is 15 residues. V lost 3 bases to trimming and J lost 3 bases; unmatched junction nucleotides: 4. Germline V gene data show CDR1 as KGHSH and CDR2 as LQKENI. The CDR3 DNA reads as TGTGCCAGCTCACCCCGAGGACTAGCGACAGATACGCAGTATTTT. Translation: CASSPRGLATDTQYF.